This TCR beta chain derives from a study of T cells in Graves' hyperthyroidism and ophthalmopathy. The germline V and J ends were trimmed by 5 bases and 2 bases, with 18 bases remaining between them. The CDR3 spans 16 residues. The germline V gene encodes CDR1 MNHNS and CDR2 SASEGT. Researchers amplified the TCR beta CDR3 regions from RNA transcripts. RT-PCR in the first round (using the HTBI primer set) targeted the TCR CDR3. MiXCR was run by TCRdb on the multiplex PCR reads, yielding one entry per CDR3 protein. The sample yields approximately 300,000 distinct CDR3 sequences, around 19% seen once. This clonotype was observed at least ten times.

The TCR comes from a man aged 50-60 years with Graves' ophthalmopathy. This chain uses TRBV6-1 with TRBJ2-5, with TRBD2 as a possible D gene (6 bases). The sequenced sample consisted of blood. The CDR3 coding sequence is TGTGCCAGCAGTCCATGGGAGGCAGGGCGGCAAGAGACCCAGTACTTC. Protein sequence: CASSPWEAGRQETQYF.